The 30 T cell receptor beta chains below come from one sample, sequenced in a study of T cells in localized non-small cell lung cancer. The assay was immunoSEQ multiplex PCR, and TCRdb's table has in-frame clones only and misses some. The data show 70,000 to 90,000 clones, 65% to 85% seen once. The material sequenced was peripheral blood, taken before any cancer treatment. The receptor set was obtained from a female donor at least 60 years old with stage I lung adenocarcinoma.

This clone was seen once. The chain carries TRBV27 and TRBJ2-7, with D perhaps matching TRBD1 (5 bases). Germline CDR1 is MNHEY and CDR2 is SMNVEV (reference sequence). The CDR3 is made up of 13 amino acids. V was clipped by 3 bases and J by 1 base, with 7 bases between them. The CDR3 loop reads CASSLGQSYEQYF. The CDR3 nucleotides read TGTGCCAGCAGTTTGGGGCAGTCCTACGAGCAGTACTTC.

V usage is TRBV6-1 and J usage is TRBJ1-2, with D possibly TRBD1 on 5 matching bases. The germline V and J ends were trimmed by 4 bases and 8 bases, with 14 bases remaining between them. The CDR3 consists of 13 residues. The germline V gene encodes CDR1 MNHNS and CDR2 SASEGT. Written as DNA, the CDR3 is TGTGCCAGCAGTGCTCTACTGGGGGAAGGCTACACCTTC. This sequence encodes CASSALLGEGYTF.

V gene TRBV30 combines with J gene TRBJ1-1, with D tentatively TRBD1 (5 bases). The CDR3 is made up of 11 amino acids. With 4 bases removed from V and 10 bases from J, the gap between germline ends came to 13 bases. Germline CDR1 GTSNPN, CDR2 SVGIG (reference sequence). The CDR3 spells CAWTSGAAAFF. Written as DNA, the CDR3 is TGTGCCTGGACCAGTGGGGCGGCAGCTTTCTTT.

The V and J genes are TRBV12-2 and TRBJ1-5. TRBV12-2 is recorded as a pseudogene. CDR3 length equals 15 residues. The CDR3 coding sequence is TGTGCAAGTCCCTCCGAGGGAAGGAGCAATCAGCCCCAGCATTTT. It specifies CASPSEGRSNQPQHF.

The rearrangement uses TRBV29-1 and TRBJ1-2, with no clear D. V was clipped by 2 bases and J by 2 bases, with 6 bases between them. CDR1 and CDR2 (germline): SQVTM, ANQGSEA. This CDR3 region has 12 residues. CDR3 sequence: CSVEKGNYGYTF. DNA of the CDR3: TGCAGCGTTGAAAAGGGCAACTATGGCTACACCTTC.

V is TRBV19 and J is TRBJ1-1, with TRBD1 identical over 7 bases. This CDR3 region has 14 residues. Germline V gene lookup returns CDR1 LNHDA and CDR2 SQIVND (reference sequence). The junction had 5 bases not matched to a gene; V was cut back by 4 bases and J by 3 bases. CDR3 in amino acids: CASSTRTGDTEAFF. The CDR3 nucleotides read TGTGCCAGTAGTACCAGGACAGGCGACACTGAAGCTTTCTTT. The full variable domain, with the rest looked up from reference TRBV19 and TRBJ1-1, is DGGITQSPKYLFRKEGQNVTLSCEQNLNHDAMYWYRQDPGQGLRLIYYSQIVNDFQKGDIAEGYSVSREKKESFPLTVTSAQKNPTAFYLCASSTRTGDTEAFFGQGTRLTVV.

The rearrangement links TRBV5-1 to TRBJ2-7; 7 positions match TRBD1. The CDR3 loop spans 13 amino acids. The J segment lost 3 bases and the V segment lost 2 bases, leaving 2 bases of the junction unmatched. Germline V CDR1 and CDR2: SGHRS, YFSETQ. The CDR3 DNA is TGCGCCAGCAGCTTAGACAGGGTCTACGAGCAGTACTTC. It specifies CASSLDRVYEQYF.

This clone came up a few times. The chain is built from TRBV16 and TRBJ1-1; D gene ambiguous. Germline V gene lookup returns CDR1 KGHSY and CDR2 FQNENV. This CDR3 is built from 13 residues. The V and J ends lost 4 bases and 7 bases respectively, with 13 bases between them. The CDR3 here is CASSPTSWIEAFF. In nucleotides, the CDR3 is TGTGCCAGCAGCCCGACCTCCTGGATTGAAGCTTTCTTT.

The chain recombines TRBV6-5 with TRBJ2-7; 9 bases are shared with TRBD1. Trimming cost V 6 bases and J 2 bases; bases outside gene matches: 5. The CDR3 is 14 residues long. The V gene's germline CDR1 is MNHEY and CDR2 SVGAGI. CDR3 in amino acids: CASRVTGGPYEQYF. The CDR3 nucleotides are TGTGCCAGCAGGGTAACAGGGGGCCCCTACGAGCAGTACTTC.

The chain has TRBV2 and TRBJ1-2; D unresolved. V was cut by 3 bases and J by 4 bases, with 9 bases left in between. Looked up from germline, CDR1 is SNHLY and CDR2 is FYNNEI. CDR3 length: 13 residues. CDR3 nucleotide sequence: TGTGCCAGCAGTGACGCACCGATCTATGGCTACACCTTC. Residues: CASSDAPIYGYTF.

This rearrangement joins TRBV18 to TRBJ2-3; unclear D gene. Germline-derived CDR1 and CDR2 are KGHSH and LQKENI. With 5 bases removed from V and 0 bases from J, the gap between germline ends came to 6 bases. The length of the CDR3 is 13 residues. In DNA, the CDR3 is TGTGCCAGCTCATCATCTAGCACAGATACGCAGTATTTT. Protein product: CASSSSSTDTQYF. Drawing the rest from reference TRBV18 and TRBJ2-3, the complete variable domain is NAGVMQNPRHLVRRRGQEARLRCSPMKGHSHVYWYRQLPEEGLKFMVYLQKENIIDESGMPKERFSAEFPKEGPSILRIQQVVRGDSAAYFCASSSSSTDTQYFGPGTRLTVL.

The CDR3 DNA reads TGTGCCAGCAGCCAACGAGGACGGGGACTCAGGGAGGCCTATGGCTACACCTTC. This sequence encodes CASSQRGRGLREAYGYTF. J is TRBJ1-2 and V is TRBV14; maybe TRBD1 (5 bases). Germline CDR1 is SGHDN and CDR2 is FVKESK. The ends were cut back, 2 bases at V and 4 bases at J, with 23 bases in the middle. CDR3 size: 18 residues. The full variable domain, in which reference TRBV14 and TRBJ1-2 provide the parts outside the CDR3, is EAGVTQFPSHSVIEKGQTVTLRCDPISGHDNLYWYRRVMGKEIKFLLHFVKESKQDESGMPNNRFLAERTGGTYSTLKVQPAELEDSGVYFCASSQRGRGLREAYGYTFGSGTRLTVV.

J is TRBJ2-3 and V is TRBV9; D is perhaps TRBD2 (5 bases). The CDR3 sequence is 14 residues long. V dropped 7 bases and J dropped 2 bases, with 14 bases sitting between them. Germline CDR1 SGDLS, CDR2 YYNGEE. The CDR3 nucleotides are TGTGCCAGCCGCAGTGGCGGGCCCACAGATACGCAGTATTTT. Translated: CASRSGGPTDTQYF. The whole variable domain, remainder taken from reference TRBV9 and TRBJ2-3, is DSGVTQTPKHLITATGQRVTLRCSPRSGDLSVYWYQQSLDQGLQFLIQYYNGEERAKGNILERFSAQQFPDLHSELNLSSLELGDSALYFCASRSGGPTDTQYFGPGTRLTVL.

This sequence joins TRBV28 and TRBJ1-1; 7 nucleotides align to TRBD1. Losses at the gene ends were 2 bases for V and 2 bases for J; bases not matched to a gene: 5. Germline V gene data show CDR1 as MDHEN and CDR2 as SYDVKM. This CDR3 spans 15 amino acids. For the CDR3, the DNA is TGTGCCAGCAGTTTACCTGGGACAGCCAACACTGAAGCTTTCTTT. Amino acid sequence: CASSLPGTANTEAFF.

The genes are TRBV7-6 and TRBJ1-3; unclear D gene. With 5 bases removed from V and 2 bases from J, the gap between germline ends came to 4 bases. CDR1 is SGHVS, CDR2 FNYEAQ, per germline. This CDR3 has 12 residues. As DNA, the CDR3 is TGTGCCAGCAGCGCGACTGGAAACACCATATATTTT. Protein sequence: CASSATGNTIYF.

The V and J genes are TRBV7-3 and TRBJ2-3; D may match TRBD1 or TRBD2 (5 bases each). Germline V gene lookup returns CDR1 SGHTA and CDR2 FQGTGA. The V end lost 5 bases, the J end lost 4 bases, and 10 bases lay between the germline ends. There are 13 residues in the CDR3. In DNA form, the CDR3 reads TGTGCCAGCAGCCGAGGGGCACCAGATACGCAGTATTTT. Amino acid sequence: CASSRGAPDTQYF.

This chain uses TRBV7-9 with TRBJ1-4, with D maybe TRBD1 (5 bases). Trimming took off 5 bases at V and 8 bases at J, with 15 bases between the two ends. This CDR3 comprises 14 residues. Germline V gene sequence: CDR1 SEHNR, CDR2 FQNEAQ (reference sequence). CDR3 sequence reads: CASSRTGGEEKLFF. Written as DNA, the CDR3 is TGTGCCAGCAGCCGAACAGGAGGTGAAGAAAAACTGTTTTTT.

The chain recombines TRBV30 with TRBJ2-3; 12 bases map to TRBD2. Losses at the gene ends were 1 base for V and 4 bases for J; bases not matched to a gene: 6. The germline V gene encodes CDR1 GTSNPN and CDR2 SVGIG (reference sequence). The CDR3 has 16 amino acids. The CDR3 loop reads CAWSGLAGAVADTQYF. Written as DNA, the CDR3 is TGTGCCTGGAGTGGACTAGCGGGGGCGGTAGCAGATACGCAGTATTTT.

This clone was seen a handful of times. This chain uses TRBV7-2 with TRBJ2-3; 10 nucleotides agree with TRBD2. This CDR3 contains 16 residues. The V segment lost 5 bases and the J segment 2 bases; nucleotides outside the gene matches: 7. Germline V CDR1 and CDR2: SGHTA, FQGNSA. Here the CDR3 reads CASSLRSGGNTDTQYF. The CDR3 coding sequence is TGTGCCAGCAGCCTCCGTAGCGGGGGGAACACAGATACGCAGTATTTT.

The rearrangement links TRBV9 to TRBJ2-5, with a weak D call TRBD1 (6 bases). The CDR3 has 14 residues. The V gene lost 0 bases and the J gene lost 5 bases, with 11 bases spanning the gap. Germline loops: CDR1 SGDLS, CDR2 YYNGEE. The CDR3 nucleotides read TGTGCCAGCAGCGTAGGGGGGCTTGTGGAGACCCAGTACTTC. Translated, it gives CASSVGGLVETQYF.

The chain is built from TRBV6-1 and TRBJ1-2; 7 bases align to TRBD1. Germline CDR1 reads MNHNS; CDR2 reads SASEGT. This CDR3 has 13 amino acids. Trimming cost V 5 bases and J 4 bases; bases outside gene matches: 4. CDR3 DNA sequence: TGTGCCAGCAGTCAGGGGGAGTCCTATGGCTACACCTTC. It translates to CASSQGESYGYTF.

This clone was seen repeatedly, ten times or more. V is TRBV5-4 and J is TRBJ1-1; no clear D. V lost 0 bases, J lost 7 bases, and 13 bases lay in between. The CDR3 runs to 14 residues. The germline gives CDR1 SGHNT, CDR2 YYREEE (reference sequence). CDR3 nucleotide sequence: TGTGCCAGCAGCTTGGCAGAATATCAAATTGAAGCTTTCTTT. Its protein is CASSLAEYQIEAFF.

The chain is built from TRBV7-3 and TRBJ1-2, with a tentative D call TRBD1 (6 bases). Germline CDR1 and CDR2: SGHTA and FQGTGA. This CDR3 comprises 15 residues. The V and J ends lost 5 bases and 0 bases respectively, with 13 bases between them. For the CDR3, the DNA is TGTGCCAGCAGCCTCCGGAGGGGGGCTAACTATGGCTACACCTTC. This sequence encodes CASSLRRGANYGYTF.

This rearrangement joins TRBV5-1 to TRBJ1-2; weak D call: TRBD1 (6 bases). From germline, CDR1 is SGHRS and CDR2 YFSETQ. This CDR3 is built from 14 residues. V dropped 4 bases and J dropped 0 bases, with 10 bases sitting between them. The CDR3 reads CASSRDTANYGYTF. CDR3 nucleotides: TGCGCCAGCAGCCGGGACACGGCTAACTATGGCTACACCTTC.

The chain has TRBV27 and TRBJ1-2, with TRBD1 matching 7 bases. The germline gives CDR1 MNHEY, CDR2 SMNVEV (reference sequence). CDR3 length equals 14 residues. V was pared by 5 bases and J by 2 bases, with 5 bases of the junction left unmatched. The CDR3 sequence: CASSRDSRNYGYTF. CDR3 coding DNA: TGTGCCAGCAGTCGGGACAGTCGGAACTATGGCTACACCTTC.

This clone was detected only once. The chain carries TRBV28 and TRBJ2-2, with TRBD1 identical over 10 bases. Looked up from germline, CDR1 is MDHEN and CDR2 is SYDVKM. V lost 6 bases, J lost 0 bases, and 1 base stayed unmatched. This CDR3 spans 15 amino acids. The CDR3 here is CASRTGGSNTGELFF. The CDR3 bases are TGTGCCAGCAGGACAGGGGGCTCGAACACCGGGGAGCTGTTTTTT.

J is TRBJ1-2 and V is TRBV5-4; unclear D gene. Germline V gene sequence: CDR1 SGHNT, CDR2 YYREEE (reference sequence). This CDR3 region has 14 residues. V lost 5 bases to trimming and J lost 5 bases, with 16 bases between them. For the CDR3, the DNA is TGTGCCAGCAGTTTTTCCGGGGAAAAATATGGCTACACCTTC. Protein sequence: CASSFSGEKYGYTF.

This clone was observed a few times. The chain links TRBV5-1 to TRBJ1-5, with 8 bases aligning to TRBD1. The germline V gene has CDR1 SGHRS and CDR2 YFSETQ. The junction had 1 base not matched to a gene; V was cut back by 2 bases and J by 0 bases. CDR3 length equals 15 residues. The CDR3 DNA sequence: TGCGCCAGCAGCTTCACAGGGGGTAGCAATCAGCCCCAGCATTTT. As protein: CASSFTGGSNQPQHF.

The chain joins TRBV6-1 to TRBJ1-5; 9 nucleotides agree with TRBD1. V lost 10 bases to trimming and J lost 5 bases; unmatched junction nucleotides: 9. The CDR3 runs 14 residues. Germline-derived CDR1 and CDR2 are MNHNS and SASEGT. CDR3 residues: CATSDRGWDQPQHF. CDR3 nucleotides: TGTGCCACCTCGGACAGGGGTTGGGATCAGCCCCAGCATTTT.

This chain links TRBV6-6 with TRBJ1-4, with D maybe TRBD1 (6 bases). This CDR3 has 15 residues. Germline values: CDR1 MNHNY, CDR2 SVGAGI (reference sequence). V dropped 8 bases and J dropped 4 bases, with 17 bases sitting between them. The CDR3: CASAAIRGLNEKLFF. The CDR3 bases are TGTGCCAGCGCCGCGATCAGGGGCCTTAATGAAAAACTGTTTTTT.